A selection of T cell receptor beta chains follows, all from one sample in a study of response to subunit inactivated influenza vaccine. Each CDR3 protein is one row after TCRdb ran MiXCR on the RT-PCR reads. Of 710,000 or so distinct CDR3 sequences in the sample, around 16% were seen once. The specimen comprised PBMCs from blood, sampled 12 days after vaccination. The receptors derive from a man between 45 and 60 years old who received an inactivated influenza vaccine. Both conserved end residues are part of each CDR3. Each record gives: clone size, D gene, J gene, V gene, CDR3 protein, CDR3 DNA. D genes are given only for firm matches. Rows give clone size only sometimes, using once, few, many, or a class for an expanded clone.

abundance: few; d_gene: .; j_gene: TRBJ2-3; v_gene: TRBV4-2; CDR3aa: CASSQVYPSSGYRTDTQYF; CDR3nt: TGTGCCAGCAGCCAAGTTTACCCGTCGTCGGGGTACCGCACAGATACGCAGTATTTT
abundance: .; d_gene: TRBD1; j_gene: TRBJ1-2; v_gene: TRBV20-1; CDR3aa: CSARSGTGDYGYTF; CDR3nt: TGCAGTGCTAGATCCGGGACAGGGGACTATGGCTACACCTTC
abundance: .; d_gene: TRBD2; j_gene: TRBJ2-7; v_gene: TRBV3-1; CDR3aa: CASSQVGLAGKQYF; CDR3nt: TGTGCCAGCAGCCAAGTGGGACTAGCGGGGAAGCAGTACTTC
abundance: .; d_gene: .; j_gene: TRBJ2-7; v_gene: TRBV18; CDR3aa: CASSQAETYEQYF; CDR3nt: TGTGCCAGCTCACAAGCGGAAACCTACGAGCAGTACTTC
abundance: few; d_gene: TRBD2; j_gene: TRBJ2-1; v_gene: TRBV10-3; CDR3aa: CAISRTSGSGGNEQFF; CDR3nt: TGTGCCATCAGCCGGACTAGCGGGAGTGGGGGCAATGAGCAGTTCTTC
abundance: few; d_gene: TRBD1; j_gene: TRBJ2-7; v_gene: TRBV4-1; CDR3aa: CASSQDRDSSDLISYEQYF; CDR3nt: TGCGCCAGCAGCCAAGATAGGGACAGCTCCGACCTGATTTCCTACGAGCAGTACTTC
abundance: few; d_gene: TRBD2; j_gene: TRBJ2-1; v_gene: TRBV7-9; CDR3aa: CASSPSVLAVNEQFF; CDR3nt: TGTGCCAGCAGCCCAAGTGTACTAGCGGTCAATGAGCAGTTCTTC
abundance: few; d_gene: .; j_gene: TRBJ2-3; v_gene: TRBV12-3/TRBV12-4; CDR3aa: CASTDGPHGPTDTQYF; CDR3nt: TGTGCCAGCACCGATGGACCCCACGGACCCACAGATACGCAGTATTTT
abundance: few; d_gene: .; j_gene: TRBJ1-1; v_gene: TRBV29-1; CDR3aa: CSVEEIVNTEAFF; CDR3nt: TGCAGCGTTGAGGAGATAGTGAACACTGAAGCTTTCTTT
abundance: few; d_gene: TRBD1; j_gene: TRBJ2-7; v_gene: TRBV19; CDR3aa: CASSIRTGGSYEQYF; CDR3nt: TGTGCCAGTAGTATTCGGACAGGGGGGTCCTACGAGCAGTACTTC
abundance: .; d_gene: .; j_gene: TRBJ2-1; v_gene: TRBV11-1; CDR3aa: CASSLVVSEMSRNEQFF; CDR3nt: TGTGCCAGCAGCTTAGTCGTATCGGAGATGTCTCGCAATGAGCAGTTCTTC
abundance: few; d_gene: TRBD1; j_gene: TRBJ2-3; v_gene: TRBV10-2; CDR3aa: CASGTGEIRGTQYF; CDR3nt: TGCGCCAGCGGGACAGGTGAAATAAGGGGCACGCAGTATTTT
abundance: few; d_gene: .; j_gene: TRBJ2-7; v_gene: TRBV6-5; CDR3aa: CVSSYGRYEQYF; CDR3nt: TGTGTCAGCAGTTACGGCAGGTACGAGCAGTACTTC
abundance: few; d_gene: TRBD1; j_gene: TRBJ2-7; v_gene: TRBV11-1; CDR3aa: CASSLRTGAVYEQYF; CDR3nt: TGTGCCAGCAGCTTACGGACAGGGGCGGTCTACGAGCAGTACTTC
abundance: few; d_gene: .; j_gene: TRBJ1-2; v_gene: TRBV29-1; CDR3aa: CSAHTGFGYTF; CDR3nt: TGCAGCGCCCACACAGGGTTCGGCTACACCTTC
abundance: many; d_gene: .; j_gene: TRBJ2-6; v_gene: TRBV7-8; CDR3aa: CASSLSWLLDYSPGANVLTF; CDR3nt: TGTGCCAGCAGCTTAAGCTGGCTTCTAGATTACTCTCCTGGGGCCAACGTCCTGACTTTC
abundance: .; d_gene: .; j_gene: TRBJ1-5; v_gene: TRBV10-3; CDR3aa: CAISEPSRSGNQPQHF; CDR3nt: TGTGCCATCAGTGAGCCCTCCAGGTCTGGCAATCAGCCCCAGCATTTT
abundance: .; d_gene: .; j_gene: TRBJ1-1; v_gene: TRBV11-3; CDR3aa: CASSLDHGDKEAFF; CDR3nt: TGTGCCAGCAGCTTAGATCATGGAGACAAGGAAGCTTTCTTT
abundance: few; d_gene: TRBD1; j_gene: TRBJ2-5; v_gene: TRBV7-2; CDR3aa: CASSLDTGTGQETQYF; CDR3nt: TGTGCCAGCAGCTTGGACACAGGGACAGGCCAAGAGACCCAGTACTTC
abundance: .; d_gene: .; j_gene: TRBJ2-7; v_gene: TRBV30; CDR3aa: CAWSPTGRGRVYEQYF; CDR3nt: TGTGCCTGGAGTCCCACGGGGAGGGGGCGAGTCTACGAGCAGTACTTC
abundance: few; d_gene: .; j_gene: TRBJ2-7; v_gene: TRBV6-1; CDR3aa: CASRTDRISYEQYF; CDR3nt: TGTGCCAGCAGGACTGACCGGATCTCCTACGAGCAGTACTTC
abundance: few; d_gene: .; j_gene: TRBJ2-2; v_gene: TRBV10-3; CDR3aa: CAISESRVAGELFF; CDR3nt: TGTGCCATCAGTGAGTCTCGAGTCGCCGGGGAGCTGTTTTTT
abundance: few; d_gene: .; j_gene: TRBJ2-7; v_gene: TRBV29-1; CDR3aa: CSGISLNRETYEQYF; CDR3nt: TGCAGCGGAATCTCCCTAAACAGGGAAACCTACGAGCAGTACTTC
abundance: few; d_gene: .; j_gene: TRBJ2-5; v_gene: TRBV7-8; CDR3aa: CASSLARPWASSKETQYF; CDR3nt: TGTGCCAGCAGCTTAGCACGGCCTTGGGCGTCTTCAAAAGAGACCCAGTACTTC
abundance: few; d_gene: .; j_gene: TRBJ1-5; v_gene: TRBV21-1; CDR3aa: CASSAPGGGWNQPQHF; CDR3nt: TGTGCCAGCAGCGCCCCAGGGGGGGGGTGGAATCAGCCCCAGCATTTT
abundance: .; d_gene: .; j_gene: TRBJ2-7; v_gene: TRBV7-2; CDR3aa: CASSQGHASYEQYF; CDR3nt: TGTGCCAGCAGCCAAGGACATGCCTCTTACGAGCAGTACTTC
abundance: few; d_gene: .; j_gene: TRBJ1-1; v_gene: TRBV7-2; CDR3aa: CASSPFSSNTEAFF; CDR3nt: TGTGCCAGCAGCCCCTTTTCTTCCAACACTGAAGCTTTCTTT
abundance: .; d_gene: TRBD2; j_gene: TRBJ2-1; v_gene: TRBV28; CDR3aa: CASSPESLAKIISSYNEQFF; CDR3nt: TGTGCCAGCAGCCCCGAGTCACTAGCGAAGATCATCAGCTCCTACAATGAGCAGTTCTTC
abundance: .; d_gene: TRBD1; j_gene: TRBJ2-7; v_gene: TRBV2; CDR3aa: CASKRQGDSYEQYF; CDR3nt: TGTGCCAGCAAGAGACAGGGCGACTCCTACGAGCAGTACTTC
abundance: few; d_gene: TRBD2; j_gene: TRBJ2-3; v_gene: TRBV5-1; CDR3aa: CASSLDGGSTDTQYF; CDR3nt: TGCGCCAGCAGCTTGGATGGCGGGAGTACAGATACGCAGTATTTT
abundance: few; d_gene: .; j_gene: TRBJ1-1; v_gene: TRBV5-1; CDR3aa: CASSPGDGGMNTEAFF; CDR3nt: TGCGCCAGCAGCCCGGGGGACGGAGGAATGAACACTGAAGCTTTCTTT
abundance: few; d_gene: TRBD1; j_gene: TRBJ2-7; v_gene: TRBV7-8; CDR3aa: CASSLSQGALTYEQYF; CDR3nt: TGTGCCAGCAGCCTCAGCCAGGGGGCTCTAACCTACGAGCAGTACTTC
abundance: .; d_gene: .; j_gene: TRBJ2-1; v_gene: TRBV4-3; CDR3aa: CASSQVAEVVNEQFF; CDR3nt: TGCGCCAGCAGCCAAGTTGCTGAGGTAGTCAATGAGCAGTTCTTC
abundance: .; d_gene: .; j_gene: TRBJ1-1; v_gene: TRBV5-1; CDR3aa: CASSLYPMNTEAFF; CDR3nt: TGCGCCAGCAGCTTGTATCCCATGAACACTGAAGCTTTCTTT
abundance: .; d_gene: .; j_gene: TRBJ2-1; v_gene: TRBV18; CDR3aa: CASSSFPGRKNNNEQFF; CDR3nt: TGTGCCAGCTCGTCTTTCCCGGGACGGAAAAACAACAATGAGCAGTTCTTC
abundance: .; d_gene: .; j_gene: TRBJ1-1; v_gene: TRBV28; CDR3aa: CASSLSMTPITEAFF; CDR3nt: TGTGCCAGCAGTTTGTCCATGACACCGATCACTGAAGCTTTCTTT
abundance: few; d_gene: .; j_gene: TRBJ2-5; v_gene: TRBV20-1; CDR3aa: CSARDYGTQYQETQYF; CDR3nt: TGCAGTGCTAGGGATTACGGGACACAGTACCAAGAGACCCAGTACTTC
abundance: many; d_gene: .; j_gene: TRBJ2-3; v_gene: TRBV12-3/TRBV12-4; CDR3aa: CASSTRPLATSTDTQYF; CDR3nt: TGTGCCAGCAGTACCCGACCCCTAGCGACTAGCACAGATACGCAGTATTTT
abundance: few; d_gene: .; j_gene: TRBJ2-2; v_gene: TRBV4-3; CDR3aa: CASSQITNTGELFF; CDR3nt: TGCGCCAGCAGCCAAATTACGAACACCGGGGAGCTGTTTTTT
abundance: few; d_gene: .; j_gene: TRBJ2-7; v_gene: TRBV7-2; CDR3aa: CASSLKGFGPYEQYF; CDR3nt: TGTGCCAGCAGCTTAAAGGGGTTCGGGCCCTACGAGCAGTACTTC
abundance: .; d_gene: .; j_gene: TRBJ1-6; v_gene: TRBV20-1; CDR3aa: CSAIGSSYNSPLHF; CDR3nt: TGCAGTGCTATAGGGAGCTCCTATAATTCACCCCTCCACTTT
abundance: few; d_gene: TRBD1; j_gene: TRBJ1-1; v_gene: TRBV12-3/TRBV12-4; CDR3aa: CASTSQGAYTEAFF; CDR3nt: TGTGCCAGCACCTCGCAGGGGGCCTACACTGAAGCTTTCTTT
abundance: .; d_gene: .; j_gene: TRBJ2-2; v_gene: TRBV6-5; CDR3aa: CASSYGGETGELFF; CDR3nt: TGTGCCAGCAGTTACGGGGGAGAGACCGGGGAGCTGTTTTTT
abundance: .; d_gene: .; j_gene: TRBJ1-2; v_gene: TRBV18; CDR3aa: CASSPPSSQGTYGYTF; CDR3nt: TGTGCCAGCTCACCACCGTCTTCGCAGGGGACCTATGGCTACACCTTC
abundance: .; d_gene: .; j_gene: TRBJ1-1; v_gene: TRBV20-1; CDR3aa: CSARMTSRVGTEAFF; CDR3nt: TGCAGTGCTAGAATGACCTCGAGGGTGGGCACTGAAGCTTTCTTT
abundance: few; d_gene: .; j_gene: TRBJ2-2; v_gene: TRBV11-2; CDR3aa: CASRGIGGLRSTGELFF; CDR3nt: TGTGCCAGCAGAGGGATCGGGGGACTGCGATCCACCGGGGAGCTGTTTTTT
abundance: .; d_gene: .; j_gene: TRBJ1-2; v_gene: TRBV6-1; CDR3aa: CASSKAGPNYGYTF; CDR3nt: TGTGCCAGCAGTAAAGCGGGACCGAACTATGGCTACACCTTC
abundance: .; d_gene: TRBD2; j_gene: TRBJ2-1; v_gene: TRBV28; CDR3aa: CASRTGGFYNEQFF; CDR3nt: TGTGCCAGCCGGACGGGGGGGTTCTACAATGAGCAGTTCTTC
abundance: few; d_gene: .; j_gene: TRBJ2-7; v_gene: TRBV20-1; CDR3aa: CSARDRVIRVQYF; CDR3nt: TGCAGTGCTAGAGATCGCGTCATAAGGGTACAGTACTTC
abundance: .; d_gene: .; j_gene: TRBJ2-7; v_gene: TRBV12-3/TRBV12-4; CDR3aa: CASSPRGRHEQYF; CDR3nt: TGTGCCAGCAGTCCTCGAGGCAGGCACGAGCAGTACTTC
abundance: once; d_gene: TRBD1; j_gene: TRBJ2-5; v_gene: TRBV9; CDR3aa: CASSVGTGGDETQYF; CDR3nt: TGTGCCAGCAGCGTAGGAACAGGGGGCGATGAGACCCAGTACTTC
abundance: few; d_gene: .; j_gene: TRBJ1-2; v_gene: TRBV7-8; CDR3aa: CASSLVRALGYGYTF; CDR3nt: TGTGCCAGCAGCTTAGTACGGGCTCTAGGCTATGGCTACACCTTC
abundance: few; d_gene: .; j_gene: TRBJ2-1; v_gene: TRBV4-3; CDR3aa: CASSPQTTPYNEQFF; CDR3nt: TGCGCCAGCAGCCCGCAAACGACTCCCTACAATGAGCAGTTCTTC